Given below is one T cell receptor beta chain in context. The sample originates from a study of PD-1 blockade in mismatch repair-deficient tumors. Overall study: Enrolled about 2012-2016, patients had progressing, pretreated mismatch repair-deficient cancers of 11 to 13 types.

Sequenced by immunoSEQ multiplex PCR; TCRdb stores in-frame clones only, minus some. This table has some 120,000 clones, 86% appearing once. The ends lost 7 bases at V and 6 bases at J; junction bases unmatched: 3. The CDR3 length is 15 residues. CDR1 is LNHDA, CDR2 SQIVND, per germline (reference sequence). All patients were mismatch repair deficient, assessed by either PCR or immunohistochemistry. The source is an adult with mismatch repair-deficient cancer. The material was peripheral blood, obtained 44 weeks after starting pembrolizumab. This chain uses TRBV19 with TRBJ2-2; 15 bases align to TRBD2. CDR3 in DNA: TGTGCCAGTAAGGGACTAGCGGGAGGTCCCGGGGAGCTGTTTTTT. This sequence encodes CASKGLAGGPGELFF.